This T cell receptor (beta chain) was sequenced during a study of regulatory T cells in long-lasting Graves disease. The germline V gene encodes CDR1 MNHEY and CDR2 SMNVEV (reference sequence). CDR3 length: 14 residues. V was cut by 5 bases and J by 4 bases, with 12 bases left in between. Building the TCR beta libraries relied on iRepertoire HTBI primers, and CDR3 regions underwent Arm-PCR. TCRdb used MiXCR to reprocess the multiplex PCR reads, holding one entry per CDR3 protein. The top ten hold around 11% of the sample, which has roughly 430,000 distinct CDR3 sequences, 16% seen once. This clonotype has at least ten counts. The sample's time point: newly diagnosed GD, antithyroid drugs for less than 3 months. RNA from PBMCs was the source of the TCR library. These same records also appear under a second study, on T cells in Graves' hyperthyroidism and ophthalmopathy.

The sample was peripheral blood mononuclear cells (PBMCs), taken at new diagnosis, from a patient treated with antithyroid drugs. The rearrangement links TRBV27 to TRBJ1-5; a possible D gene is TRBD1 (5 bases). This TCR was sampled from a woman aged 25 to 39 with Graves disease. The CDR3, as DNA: TGTGCCAGCAGTGGGGGGAACCTAAATCAGCCCCAGCATTTT. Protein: CASSGGNLNQPQHF.